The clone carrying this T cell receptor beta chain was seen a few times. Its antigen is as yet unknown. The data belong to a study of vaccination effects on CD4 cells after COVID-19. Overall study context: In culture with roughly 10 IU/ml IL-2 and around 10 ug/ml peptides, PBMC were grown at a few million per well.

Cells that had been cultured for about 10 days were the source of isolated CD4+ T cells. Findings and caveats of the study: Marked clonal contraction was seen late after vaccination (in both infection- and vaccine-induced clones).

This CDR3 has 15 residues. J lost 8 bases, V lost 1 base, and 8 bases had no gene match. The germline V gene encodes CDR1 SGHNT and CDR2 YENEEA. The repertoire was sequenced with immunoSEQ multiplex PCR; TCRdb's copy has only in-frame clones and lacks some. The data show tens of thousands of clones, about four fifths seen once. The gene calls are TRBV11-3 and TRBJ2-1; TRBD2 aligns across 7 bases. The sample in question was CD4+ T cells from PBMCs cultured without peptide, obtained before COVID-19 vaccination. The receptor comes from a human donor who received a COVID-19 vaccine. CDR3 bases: TGTGCCAGCAGCTTAGTCGGAGCGGGGATTGATGAGCAGTTCTTC. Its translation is CASSLVGAGIDEQFF.